This T cell receptor beta chain was observed in a study of PD-1 blockade in mismatch repair-deficient tumors. Study-level background: Patients had eleven to twelve mismatch repair-deficient cancer types, all previously treated and progressing.

Study-wide points: Tumor-resident clones, often undetectable pretreatment in blood, expanded then contracted after pembrolizumab.

This clone was seen once. As yet, its antigen is unknown. Here immunoSEQ multiplex PCR was the method, and the copy in TCRdb shows in-frame clones only, minus some. This table holds roughly 79,000 clones, about four fifths found once. The CDR3 consists of 12 residues. Trimming removed 5 bases from V and 3 bases from J, with 10 bases in between. CDR1 SQVTM and CDR2 ANQGSEA come from the germline V gene. PCR or immunohistochemistry showed mismatch repair deficiency in every enrolled patient. This TCR was recovered from an adult with mismatch repair-deficient cancer. This rearrangement joins TRBV29-1 to TRBJ1-1; D remains ambiguous. Sequencing used peripheral blood, obtained 44 weeks after starting pembrolizumab. CDR3 loop: CSVNGGDTEAFF. The CDR3 DNA reads as TGCAGCGTTAACGGCGGGGACACTGAAGCTTTCTTT.